A single sample is the source of the 28 T cell receptor beta chains below, sequenced in a study of identical twins. TCRdb passed the 5' RACE reads through MiXCR, listing each CDR3 protein once. The sample records 100,000 to 110,000 distinct CDR3 sequences, about 5.6% being singletons. Material for sequencing was memory T cells sorted from blood. These receptors all stem from a woman in her forties or fifties in good health.

The genes are TRBV2 and TRBJ2-1; 9 bases agree with TRBD2. With 3 bases clipped from V and 8 bases from J, the junction kept 5 bases outside the gene matches. Germline V gene lookup returns CDR1 SNHLY and CDR2 FYNNEI. CDR3 length: 14 residues. The DNA for the CDR3 is TGTGCCAGCAGTGATCTAGCGGGGTCTGATGAGCAGTTCTTC. Translation: CASSDLAGSDEQFF.

This clonotype has a count of ten or more. The chain employs TRBV18 and TRBJ1-2; a possible D gene is TRBD1 (5 bases). The V end lost 1 base, the J end lost 2 bases, and 17 bases lay between the germline ends. CDR1 and CDR2 (germline): KGHSH, LQKENI. This CDR3 comprises 17 residues. The CDR3 sequence: CASSPLTGPNLNYGYTF. The CDR3 bases are TGTGCCAGCTCACCACTTACAGGACCCAACTTAAACTATGGCTACACCTTC.

This clonotype was observed at least ten times. This chain links TRBV7-3 with TRBJ2-2, with 7 bases lining up with TRBD2. CDR1 SGHTA and CDR2 FQGTGA come from the germline V gene. J was trimmed by 4 bases and V by 2 bases; bases with no gene match: 16. The CDR3 consists of 19 residues. CDR3: CASSLLGPSGGSSTGELFF. The DNA for the CDR3 is TGTGCCAGCAGCTTATTAGGACCTTCTGGCGGGAGTAGCACCGGGGAGCTGTTTTTT.

The chain joins TRBV29-1 to TRBJ2-1, with 13 bases fitting TRBD2. CDR3 length: 14 amino acids. Germline assignment: CDR1 SQVTM and CDR2 ANQGSEA. The ends lost 2 bases at V and 15 bases at J; junction bases unmatched: 10. As DNA, the CDR3 is TGCAGCGTTGAATCGAGGACTAGCGGGAGTCCCCCGTTCTTC. As protein: CSVESRTSGSPPFF.

This chain uses TRBV27 with TRBJ2-2; tentatively, D is TRBD2 (5 bases). Germline values: CDR1 MNHEY, CDR2 SMNVEV (reference sequence). The CDR3 runs to 17 residues. V shed 0 bases and J shed 5 bases, with 16 bases lying between them. The CDR3 is CASSLSLPGFRTGELFF. The DNA for the CDR3 is TGTGCCAGCAGTTTATCGTTGCCGGGATTCCGAACCGGGGAGCTGTTTTTT.

This clonotype was recorded many times. The rearrangement uses TRBV2 and TRBJ2-2, with 14 bases lining up with TRBD2. V lost 8 bases, J lost 5 bases, and 10 bases stayed unmatched. CDR3 length: 17 residues. The V gene's germline CDR1 is SNHLY and CDR2 FYNNEI. The CDR3 DNA follows: TGTGCCAGCCGTCGGACTAGCGGGAGGACGCGGACCGGGGAGCTGTTTTTT. This gives the protein CASRRTSGRTRTGELFF.

As concerns this clonotype: A much larger clone lies one base from this, so it may be a read error. Without the conserved terminal phenylalanine or tryptophan, this CDR3 likely stems from a read error. This rearrangement joins TRBV3-1 to TRBJ1-1; TRBD1 agrees at 7 bases. Germline trimming cut 5 bases from V and 9 bases from J; bases unmatched to any gene: 6. Germline assignment: CDR1 LGHDT and CDR2 YNNKEL (reference sequence). The CDR3 sequence is 12 residues long. The CDR3 sequence: CASSSGTDKAFY. CDR3 nucleotide sequence: TGTGCCAGCAGCTCTGGGACAGACAAAGCTTTCTAT.

V and J are TRBV7-9 and TRBJ2-1; TRBD1 agrees at 7 bases. Trimming took 5 bases from V and 5 from J; bases not matched to a gene: 9. In germline, CDR1 is SEHNR, CDR2 FQNEAQ (reference sequence). The CDR3 runs 15 residues. The CDR3 DNA follows: TGTGCCAGCAGCAAGGGGGCAAATACTCACAATGAGCAGTTCTTC. It codes for CASSKGANTHNEQFF.

In this sample, this clonotype turned up many times. The chain carries TRBV11-2 and TRBJ2-7; no definite D call. CDR1 and CDR2 from the germline V gene are SGHAT and FQNNGV. The CDR3 spans 11 residues. Trimming removed 1 base from V and 9 bases from J, with 7 bases in between. CDR3 sequence reads: CASSLGWGQYF. The CDR3 DNA reads TGTGCCAGCAGCTTAGGTTGGGGGCAGTACTTC.

This clonotype was seen at least ten times. The V call is TRBV5-1, the J call TRBJ2-3; no reliable D call. The germline CDR1 and CDR2 sequences are SGHRS and YFSETQ. V was trimmed by 1 base and J by 2 bases, leaving 5 bases between them. The CDR3 loop spans 13 amino acids. CDR3 DNA sequence: TGCGCCAGCAGCTTGAGGGACACAGATACGCAGTATTTT. It is translated as CASSLRDTDTQYF.

This clonotype came up many times. The genes are TRBV18 and TRBJ1-2; 8 nucleotides agree with TRBD1. Losses at the gene ends were 4 bases for V and 3 bases for J; bases not matched to a gene: 4. In germline, CDR1 is KGHSH, CDR2 LQKENI. The CDR3 length is 14 residues. CDR3 coding DNA: TGTGCCAGCTCACGGGGACAGGAGGACTATGGCTACACCTTC. Translating it yields CASSRGQEDYGYTF.

This clonotype appeared many times. This rearrangement joins TRBV20-1 to TRBJ2-2, with D possibly called TRBD1 or TRBD2 (6 bases each). This CDR3 region has 17 residues. CDR1 DFQATT and CDR2 SNEGSKA come from the germline V gene (reference sequence). With 0 bases removed from V and 0 bases from J, the gap between germline ends came to 14 bases. In DNA, the CDR3 is TGCAGTGCTAGAGATGCGGGAACAGGGTCGAACACCGGGGAGCTGTTTTTT. It is translated as CSARDAGTGSNTGELFF.

This clonotype was detected many times. The gene calls are TRBV20-1 and TRBJ1-5, with a possible D match to TRBD1 (6 bases). V shed 3 bases and J shed 6 bases, with 9 bases lying between them. The CDR3 spans 12 residues. The germline gives CDR1 DFQATT, CDR2 SNEGSKA (reference sequence). The CDR3 loop is CSASGGPQPQHF. In DNA, the CDR3 is TGCAGTGCTAGCGGGGGGCCTCAGCCCCAGCATTTT.

This clonotype showed up many times. The V and J genes are TRBV11-2 and TRBJ2-7, with 12 nucleotides matching TRBD2. Trimming took 1 base from V and 6 from J; bases not matched to a gene: 4. CDR1 is SGHAT, CDR2 FQNNGV, per germline. This CDR3 has 15 amino acids. Here the CDR3 DNA reads TGTGCCAGCAGCTTAGGGACTAGCGGGACTCTCGAGCAGTACGTC. This encodes CASSLGTSGTLEQYV.

This clonotype has a handful of counts. The rearrangement links TRBV19 to TRBJ2-1; 7 bases match TRBD2. Germline-derived CDR1 and CDR2 are LNHDA and SQIVND (reference sequence). The CDR3 consists of 16 residues. Trimming at V came to 2 bases and at J to 0 bases, leaving 4 bases not matched to a gene. The CDR3: CASSISGVNSYNEQFF. Here the CDR3 DNA reads TGTGCCAGTAGTATAAGCGGGGTTAACTCCTACAATGAGCAGTTCTTC. Using reference TRBV19 and TRBJ2-1 for the parts outside the CDR3, the full variable domain is DGGITQSPKYLFRKEGQNVTLSCEQNLNHDAMYWYRQDPGQGLRLIYYSQIVNDFQKGDIAEGYSVSREKKESFPLTVTSAQKNPTAFYLCASSISGVNSYNEQFFGPGTRLTVL.

This clonotype was found many times. The rearrangement links TRBV3-1 to TRBJ1-4, with D maybe TRBD1 (6 bases). Trimming pared 8 bases from V and 4 bases from J, leaving 8 bases between. Germline V gene lookup returns CDR1 LGHDT and CDR2 YNNKEL (reference sequence). This CDR3 is built from 12 residues. CDR3 nucleotides: TGTGCCAGCGGGACAAGTAATGAAAAACTGTTTTTT. This encodes CASGTSNEKLFF.

This clonotype occurred many times. CDR3 in DNA: TGTGCCAGCAGGGGGGGCGGTGAGCAGTTCTTC. It yields the protein CASRGGGEQFF. The chain links TRBV5-6 to TRBJ2-1; tentatively, D is TRBD1 or TRBD2 (6 bases each). The germline V and J ends were trimmed by 5 bases and 9 bases, with 9 bases remaining between them. Germline lookup yields CDR1 SGHDT and CDR2 YYEEEE. This CDR3 comprises 11 residues.

This clonotype was observed many times. CDR3 sequence (DNA): TGCGCCAGCAGCCCCACAGGGAATGAAAAACTGTTTTTT. Amino acid sequence: CASSPTGNEKLFF. The rearrangement links TRBV4-1 to TRBJ1-4; a weak D match, TRBD1 (6 bases). The V end was cut by 4 bases, the J end by 5 bases, with 8 bases between. Germline-derived CDR1 and CDR2 are MGHRA and YSYEKL. The CDR3 is made up of 13 amino acids.

This clonotype was recorded many times. The chain recombines TRBV29-1 with TRBJ1-4; a possible D gene is TRBD1 (5 bases). CDR1 is SQVTM, CDR2 ANQGSEA, per germline. The CDR3 extends over 12 amino acids. V was shortened by 6 bases and J by 7 bases, with 12 bases between the two germline ends. This CDR3 is CSVQASGEKLFF. The CDR3 region has the DNA TGCAGCGTACAGGCTAGTGGTGAAAAACTGTTTTTT.

This clonotype was observed at least ten times. The chain recombines TRBV5-5 with TRBJ1-2, with a weak D call TRBD1 (5 bases). Trimming stripped 0 bases from V and 4 bases from J, with 13 bases between. Per germline, CDR1 SGHKS and CDR2 YYEKEE (reference sequence). The CDR3 length is 15 residues. The CDR3 sequence: CASSLGDGDPYGYTF. The CDR3 DNA sequence: TGTGCCAGCAGCTTGGGGGACGGCGATCCCTATGGCTACACCTTC.

In its sample, this clonotype was seen a few times. The limits of the CDR3 on the DNA are not certain, so only TCRdb's listed CDR3 is given. The chain employs TRBV7-5 and TRBJ2-2; the D call of TRBD1 is as the table states it, not checked on the DNA. TRBV7-5 is a pseudogene segment. The CDR3 length is 20 residues, termini included. CDR3 residues: CISVSEPGVEERSNTGELFF.

This chain connects TRBV20-1 to TRBJ2-7, with D possibly being TRBD2 (5 bases). Per germline, CDR1 DFQATT and CDR2 SNEGSKA (reference sequence). This CDR3 region has 13 residues. Trimming took off 4 bases at V and 9 bases at J, with 19 bases between the two ends. CDR3 loop: CSAKHRAPGRQYV. The CDR3 DNA sequence: TGCAGTGCTAAACACCGGGCCCCGGGAAGGCAGTACGTC.

This clonotype appeared many times. V gene TRBV29-1 combines with J gene TRBJ2-1; a weak D match, TRBD2 (6 bases). This CDR3 region has 10 residues. Trimming shortened V by 6 bases and J by 7 bases, and 7 bases separated the two germline ends. From germline, CDR1 is SQVTM and CDR2 ANQGSEA. CDR3 loop: CSVAGNEQFF. In nucleotides, the CDR3 is TGCAGCGTCGCGGGAAATGAGCAGTTCTTC.

This clonotype was seen a handful of times. V and J are TRBV19 and TRBJ1-2; D ambiguous. This CDR3 has 14 residues. Trimming took off 10 bases at V and 4 bases at J, with 19 bases between the two ends. CDR1 and CDR2 from the germline V gene are LNHDA and SQIVND (reference sequence). The CDR3 region has the DNA TGTGCCACTGTATCTTTGGTCTACGGCTATGGCTACACCTTC. Its protein is CATVSLVYGYGYTF.

This clonotype showed up many times. The V and J genes are TRBV5-1 and TRBJ2-5; D is uncertain. V was cut by 1 base and J by 3 bases, with 4 bases left in between. Germline V CDR1 and CDR2: SGHRS, YFSETQ. The length of the CDR3 is 12 residues. CDR3 protein: CASSLREETQYF. CDR3 sequence (DNA): TGCGCCAGCAGCTTGCGCGAAGAGACCCAGTACTTC.

This clonotype was recorded many times. The gene calls are TRBV20-1 and TRBJ2-3, with D perhaps matching TRBD1 or TRBD2 (5 bases each). Per germline, CDR1 DFQATT and CDR2 SNEGSKA (reference sequence). The V end lost 6 bases, the J end lost 6 bases, and 7 bases lay between the germline ends. There are 10 residues in the CDR3. The CDR3 bases are TGCAGTGCCGGGGACGATACGCAGTATTTT. This codes for CSAGDDTQYF.

The table lists this clonotype with many counts. The rearrangement links TRBV13 to TRBJ2-6; the D is unclear. V was trimmed by 0 bases and J by 0 bases, leaving 3 bases between them. This CDR3 is 15 amino acids long. CDR1 is PRHDT and CDR2 is FYEKMQ in the germline V gene (reference sequence). The CDR3 nucleotides are TGTGCCAGCAGCTTAGGGTTCTCTGGGGCCAACGTCCTGACTTTC. This translates into CASSLGFSGANVLTF.

This clonotype was found a few times. The chain is built from TRBV27 and TRBJ1-2; no reliable D call. Germline CDR1 is MNHEY and CDR2 is SMNVEV (reference sequence). V was cut by 2 bases and J by 2 bases, with 6 bases left in between. This CDR3 is built from 13 residues. The CDR3 coding sequence is TGTGCCAGCAGTTTACTACCCAACTATGGCTACACCTTC. Its protein product is CASSLLPNYGYTF.